The present entry profiles one TCR beta chain with its context. The source of the sample is a study of blood T cell repertoires in COVID-19. Generated by immunoSEQ multiplex PCR, the TCRdb table keeps only in-frame clones and is missing some. The sample includes 200,000 to 300,000 clones, over 75% of them seen just once. This CDR3 comprises 12 residues. Specimen: peripheral blood. This sequence originates from a human donor in a cohort sampled during active COVID-19. The J gene is TRBJ2-7, the V gene TRBV21-1; the table's D call of TRBD1 was not tested on the DNA. TRBV21-1 counts as a pseudogene. CDR3 residues: CASSKGSYEQYF. The CDR3 bases are TGTGCCAGCAGCAAAGGCAGTTACGAGCAGTACTTC.